This T cell receptor beta chain originates from a study of identifying expanded T cells in peripheral blood. Points from the study as a whole: Variance in clone template counts between roughly two-week samples significantly increased with total template count across all healthy donors. Differentially abundant clones: 1 to 1.5 between replicates, around 16 at 2 to 3 weeks, less than 25 at four.

Worth noting for this clone: As yet, its antigen is unknown.

The assay was immunoSEQ multiplex PCR, and TCRdb's table has in-frame clones only and misses some. The sample carries fewer than 65,000 clones, about 89% recorded once. This CDR3 region has 15 residues. V shed 0 bases and J shed 6 bases, with 12 bases lying between them. Looked up from germline, CDR1 is LGHNA and CDR2 is YNFKEQ. The sequencing input was blood. This TCR was recovered from a person aged 18 to 75 in good health. The rearrangement joins TRBV4-2 to TRBJ1-5, with unresolved D. The CDR3 DNA reads as TGTGCCAGCAGCCAAGATCCCGGTCGTGTTCAGCCCCAGCATTTT. Residues: CASSQDPGRVQPQHF.